A single sample gave rise to the 23 T cell receptor beta chains below, sequenced in a study of T cell responses to AZD1222 COVID-19 vaccine. Assay: immunoSEQ multiplex PCR; the TCRdb copy retains only in-frame clones and omits some. In the table there are tens of thousands of clones, around 89% of which are singletons. This material consisted of peripheral blood, taken 28 days after the second AZD1222 dose. The receptors shown here come from an adult who received the AZD1222 COVID-19 vaccine.

This chain connects TRBV5-1 to TRBJ2-3; TRBD2 matches at 12 bases. J was trimmed by 5 bases and V by 2 bases; bases with no gene match: 6. This CDR3 comprises 16 residues. Germline CDR1 SGHRS, CDR2 YFSETQ. CDR3 amino acids: CASSFTSGGPGDTQYF. In DNA, the CDR3 is TGCGCCAGCAGCTTCACTAGCGGGGGGCCAGGAGATACGCAGTATTTT.

This rearrangement joins TRBV7-2 to TRBJ2-1; 10 bases match TRBD2. This CDR3 is 13 amino acids long. Germline trimming cut 5 bases from V and 9 bases from J; bases unmatched to any gene: 4. Looked up from germline, CDR1 is SGHTA and CDR2 is FQGNSA. The CDR3 spells CASSAGLAFEQFF. CDR3 bases: TGTGCCAGCAGCGCGGGACTAGCGTTTGAGCAGTTCTTC.

V gene TRBV27 combines with J gene TRBJ2-1, with a weak D call TRBD1 (5 bases). CDR3 length equals 16 residues. The germline gives CDR1 MNHEY, CDR2 SMNVEV (reference sequence). Trimming took 3 bases from V and 6 from J, leaving 18 bases between them. The CDR3 protein is CASSLRQGRLSNEQFF. In nucleotides, the CDR3 is TGTGCCAGCAGTTTGAGGCAGGGAAGGTTATCCAATGAGCAGTTCTTC.

The chain is built from TRBV21-1 and TRBJ1-5; the table gives TRBD1 as D, unverified against the DNA. TRBV21-1 is annotated as a pseudogene. The CDR3 covers 16 residues. The CDR3 DNA sequence: TGTGCCAGCAGTCCGGGACAGGGACGGCCCAATCAGCCCCAGCATTTT. This codes for CASSPGQGRPNQPQHF.

This clone is a singleton in its sample. The rearrangement joins TRBV10-2 to TRBJ1-1, with D possibly TRBD1 on 5 matching bases. In germline, CDR1 is WSHSY, CDR2 SAAADI. This CDR3 has 14 amino acids. Trimming cost V 2 bases and J 1 base, with 8 bases left between them. In DNA, the CDR3 is TGCGCCAGCAGTGAGAACAGGCAGAACACTGAAGCTTTCTTT. Amino acids: CASSENRQNTEAFF.

This chain connects TRBV29-1 to TRBJ1-2, with D maybe TRBD1 (6 bases). V was pared by 3 bases and J by 3 bases, with 11 bases between. CDR3 length: 13 residues. Looked up from germline, CDR1 is SQVTM and CDR2 is ANQGSEA. CDR3 amino acids: CSVDRGDHYGYTF. The CDR3 nucleotides are TGCAGCGTTGACAGGGGTGACCACTATGGCTACACCTTC.

V is TRBV5-4 and J is TRBJ2-1, with D perhaps matching TRBD1 (6 bases). The V gene's germline CDR1 is SGHNT and CDR2 YYREEE (reference sequence). The CDR3 consists of 14 residues. Trimming removed 5 bases from V and 3 bases from J, with 12 bases in between. CDR3 nucleotide sequence: TGTGCCAGCAGTGATGGGACACTCTACAATGAGCAGTTCTTC. This gives the protein CASSDGTLYNEQFF.

The chain links TRBV7-9 to TRBJ2-1; a possible D gene is TRBD2 (6 bases). The CDR3 runs to 15 residues. Germline CDR1 SEHNR, CDR2 FQNEAQ (reference sequence). V gave up 5 bases and J gave up 8 bases, with 19 bases separating them. CDR3 DNA sequence: TGTGCCAGCAGCCGATCGGGGACTGGGGACCATGAGCAGTTCTTC. It yields the protein CASSRSGTGDHEQFF.

This rearrangement joins TRBV28 to TRBJ2-7, with D maybe TRBD2 (6 bases). CDR3 length: 18 residues. The ends were cut back, 4 bases at V and 4 bases at J, with 26 bases in the middle. The germline CDR1 and CDR2 sequences are MDHEN and SYDVKM. In DNA, the CDR3 is TGTGCCAGCAGTTACATAAACGAAGGGACTCCCCTCCGATACGAGCAGTACTTC. Translating gives CASSYINEGTPLRYEQYF.

V gene TRBV5-6 combines with J gene TRBJ1-1; D is undetermined. Germline V CDR1 and CDR2: SGHDT, YYEEEE. V was trimmed by 2 bases and J by 2 bases, leaving 7 bases between them. CDR3 length: 13 amino acids. Written as DNA, the CDR3 is TGTGCCAGCAGCTTTACAGATAACACTGAAGCTTTCTTT. This gives the protein CASSFTDNTEAFF.

V usage is TRBV9 and J usage is TRBJ2-3; 8 bases match TRBD1. After removal of 3 bases from V and 6 bases from J, the junction contained 6 bases not matched to a gene. CDR3 length equals 14 residues. CDR1 is SGDLS and CDR2 is YYNGEE in the germline V gene. This chain's CDR3 is CASSAPRQGDTQYF. The CDR3 DNA reads as TGTGCCAGCAGCGCGCCCAGACAGGGGGATACGCAGTATTTT.

V gene TRBV6-5 combines with J gene TRBJ2-7; possibly TRBD1 for D (6 bases). The CDR3 totals 14 residues. Germline loops: CDR1 MNHEY, CDR2 SVGAGI. The V gene lost 4 bases and the J gene lost 0 bases, with 10 bases spanning the gap. CDR3 DNA: TGTGCCAGCAGTTTCGACAGGCACTCCTACGAGCAGTACTTC. This translates into CASSFDRHSYEQYF.

This clone appeared a few times. The chain combines TRBV4-1 with TRBJ2-3, with D possibly matching TRBD2 (6 bases). The CDR3 has 15 amino acids. Between the trimmed V and J ends, which lost 3 bases and 4 bases, there was a span of 14 bases. The germline V gene has CDR1 MGHRA and CDR2 YSYEKL. The CDR3 DNA follows: TGCGCCAGCAGCCAGGAGGGGAGGTTCTCAGATACGCAGTATTTT. Its protein product is CASSQEGRFSDTQYF.

The rearrangement uses TRBV3-1 (or the pseudogene TRBV3-2) and TRBJ2-7; 7 bases map to TRBD1. V was pared by 1 base and J by 12 bases, with 3 bases of the junction left unmatched. This CDR3 has 11 residues. CDR1 and CDR2 (germline): LGHDT, YNNKEL (reference sequence). CDR3 sequence reads: CASSQAGGLYF. The CDR3 region has the DNA TGTGCCAGCAGCCAAGCAGGGGGTTTGTACTTC.

The J gene is TRBJ1-2, the V gene TRBV19; 11 bases line up with TRBD1. This CDR3 is 17 amino acids long. V gave up 5 bases and J gave up 3 bases; unmatched junction bases: 11. CDR1 is LNHDA and CDR2 is SQIVND in the germline V gene (reference sequence). CDR3 region: CASSAGQGVLADYGYTF. DNA for the CDR3: TGTGCCAGTAGTGCGGGACAGGGGGTCCTAGCCGACTATGGCTACACCTTC.

The genes are TRBV27 and TRBJ1-2, with D hard to call. The CDR3 loop spans 13 amino acids. Germline assignment: CDR1 MNHEY and CDR2 SMNVEV (reference sequence). V was trimmed by 6 bases and J by 4 bases, leaving 12 bases between them. CDR3 amino acids: CASSFDGFYGYTF. CDR3 nucleotides: TGTGCCAGCAGCTTTGATGGATTCTATGGCTACACCTTC.

This clone occurred once. CDR3 sequence: CASSVEAQGGFYEQYF. The CDR3 nucleotides read TGTGCCAGCAGCGTAGAAGCGCAGGGAGGGTTCTACGAGCAGTACTTC. This chain joins TRBV9 and TRBJ2-7; 7 bases are shared with TRBD2. V was pared by 0 bases and J by 3 bases, with 9 bases of the junction left unmatched. CDR3 length: 16 amino acids. In germline, CDR1 is SGDLS, CDR2 YYNGEE. The whole variable domain, remainder taken from reference TRBV9 and TRBJ2-7, is DSGVTQTPKHLITATGQRVTLRCSPRSGDLSVYWYQQSLDQGLQFLIQYYNGEERAKGNILERFSAQQFPDLHSELNLSSLELGDSALYFCASSVEAQGGFYEQYFGPGTRLTVT.

This chain connects TRBV19 to TRBJ1-5; no firm D call. There are 16 residues in the CDR3. Germline assignment: CDR1 LNHDA and CDR2 SQIVND (reference sequence). Trimming removed 4 bases at V and 4 bases at J, with 17 bases between. CDR3 amino acids: CASSNSWEGWNQPQHF. CDR3 sequence (DNA): TGTGCCAGTAGTAACTCTTGGGAGGGCTGGAATCAGCCCCAGCATTTT. Full variable domain (remainder filled in from reference TRBV19 and TRBJ1-5): DGGITQSPKYLFRKEGQNVTLSCEQNLNHDAMYWYRQDPGQGLRLIYYSQIVNDFQKGDIAEGYSVSREKKESFPLTVTSAQKNPTAFYLCASSNSWEGWNQPQHFGDGTRLSIL.

The rearrangement links TRBV9 to TRBJ2-6; no reliable D call. This CDR3 comprises 15 residues. With 3 bases removed from V and 4 bases from J, the gap between germline ends came to 11 bases. The germline gives CDR1 SGDLS, CDR2 YYNGEE. The CDR3 DNA reads TGTGCCAGCAGCGCCCGGGCTGAGGGGGCCAACGTCCTGACTTTC. It encodes CASSARAEGANVLTF.

The V call is TRBV30, the J call TRBJ1-3, with D unclear. V lost 2 bases, J lost 4 bases, and 9 bases lay in between. The CDR3 is 13 amino acids. CDR1 is GTSNPN and CDR2 is SVGIG in the germline V gene (reference sequence). CDR3 loop: CAWSTFSGNTIYF. In DNA form, the CDR3 reads TGTGCCTGGAGTACATTTTCGGGAAACACCATATATTTT.

As DNA, the CDR3 is TGTGCCAGCAGTGAAATGTCAGGGGGGAACTATGGCTACACCTTC. As protein: CASSEMSGGNYGYTF. This chain joins TRBV6-1 and TRBJ1-2; 7 positions agree with TRBD1. The trim removed 2 bases at V and 2 bases at J, leaving 5 bases unmatched. The length of the CDR3 is 15 residues. CDR1 is MNHNS, CDR2 SASEGT, per germline.

The V gene is TRBV6-6, the J gene TRBJ2-7; D unresolved. This CDR3 is built from 12 residues. In germline, CDR1 is MNHNY, CDR2 SVGAGI (reference sequence). V was trimmed by 1 base and J by 6 bases, leaving 7 bases between them. DNA for the CDR3: TGTGCCAGCAGTTACTTGCCCCCCGAGCAGTACTTC. It specifies CASSYLPPEQYF.

This chain uses TRBV7-2 with TRBJ2-3, with 12 positions matching TRBD2. V lost 4 bases and J lost 2; bases outside the gene matches: 10. The CDR3 sequence is 18 residues long. In germline, CDR1 is SGHTA, CDR2 FQGNSA. The CDR3 region has the DNA TGTGCCAGCAGCTCTCCCGCTAGCGGGGGGGCTGTCACAGATACGCAGTATTTT. This codes for CASSSPASGGAVTDTQYF.